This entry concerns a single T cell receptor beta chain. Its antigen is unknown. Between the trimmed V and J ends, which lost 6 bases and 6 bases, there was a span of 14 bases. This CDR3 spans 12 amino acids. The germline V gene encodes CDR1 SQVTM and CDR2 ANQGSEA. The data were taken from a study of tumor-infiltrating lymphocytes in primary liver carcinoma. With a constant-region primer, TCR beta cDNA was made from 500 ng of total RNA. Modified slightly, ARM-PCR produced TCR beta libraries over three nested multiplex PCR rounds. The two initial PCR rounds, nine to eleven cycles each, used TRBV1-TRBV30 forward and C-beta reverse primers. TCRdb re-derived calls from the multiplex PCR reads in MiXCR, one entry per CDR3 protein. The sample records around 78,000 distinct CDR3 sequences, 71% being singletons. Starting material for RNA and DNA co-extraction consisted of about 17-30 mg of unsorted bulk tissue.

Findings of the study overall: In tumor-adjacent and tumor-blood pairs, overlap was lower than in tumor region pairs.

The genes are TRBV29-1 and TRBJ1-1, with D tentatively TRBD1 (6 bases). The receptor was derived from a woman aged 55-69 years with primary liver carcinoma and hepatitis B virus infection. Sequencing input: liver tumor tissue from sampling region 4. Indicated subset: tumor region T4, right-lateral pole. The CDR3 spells CSVEGGEAEAFF. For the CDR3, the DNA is TGCAGCGTCGAGGGGGGGGAGGCTGAAGCTTTCTTT. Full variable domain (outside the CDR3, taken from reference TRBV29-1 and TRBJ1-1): SAVISQKPSRDICQRGTSLTIQCQVDSQVTMMFWYRQQPGQSLTLIATANQGSEATYESGFVIDKFPISRPNLTFSTLTVSNMSPEDSSIYLCSVEGGEAEAFFGQGTRLTVV.